Listed here are 9 T cell receptor beta chains from one sample, sequenced in a study of T cell responses to AZD1222 COVID-19 vaccine (dated by TCRdb to the early 2020s). The sample's time point label, in plain terms: baseline before first vaccination. The library came from the immunoSEQ multiplex PCR assay. TCRdb mirrors the immuneACCESS table, restricted to in-frame sequences. Some clones are absent from its copies; in checked studies, under half trace to an unresolved V gene, and the reason for the others is unknown. The sample table shows about 150,000 clones, and 88% are seen once. The top ten clones comprise 2.5% to 4% of the sample. The sample here was peripheral blood, taken on day 0 of AZD1222 vaccination. The receptor source for this set is an adult in good health.

V is TRBV11-2 and J is TRBJ1-1; 8 bases line up with TRBD1. This CDR3 spans 14 amino acids. V dropped 4 bases and J dropped 3; count of bases not matched to a gene: 4. Germline values: CDR1 SGHAT, CDR2 FQNNGV. The CDR3 protein is CASSSGQGHTEAFF. The CDR3 nucleotides read TGTGCCAGCAGCTCTGGACAGGGCCACACTGAAGCTTTCTTT.

The rearrangement joins TRBV25-1 to TRBJ2-2; TRBD2 matches 10 bases. Germline values: CDR1 MGHDK, CDR2 SYGVNS. The V segment lost 3 bases and the J segment 1 base; nucleotides outside the gene matches: 8. This CDR3 region has 18 residues. The CDR3 loop reads CASSDSLAGALNTGELFF. The CDR3 region has the DNA TGTGCCAGCAGTGATTCCCTAGCGGGGGCCCTGAACACCGGGGAGCTGTTTTTT. Full variable domain (missing parts from reference TRBV25-1 and TRBJ2-2): EADIYQTPRYLVIGTGKKITLECSQTMGHDKMYWYQQDPGMELHLIHYSYGVNSTEKGDLSSESTVSRIRTEHFPLTLESARPSHTSQYLCASSDSLAGALNTGELFFGEGSRLTVL.

This chain joins TRBV6-5 and TRBJ1-2; 7 bases are shared with TRBD1. Germline CDR1 reads MNHEY; CDR2 reads SVGAGI. The CDR3 has 15 residues. V lost 0 bases, J lost 4 bases, and 5 bases stayed unmatched. The CDR3 sequence is CASSYSGQGVYGYTF. The DNA for the CDR3 is TGTGCCAGCAGTTACTCCGGGCAGGGGGTCTATGGCTACACCTTC.

The chain uses TRBV10-1 and TRBJ2-1; D is possibly TRBD2 (7 bases). V was clipped by 4 bases and J by 2 bases, with 12 bases between them. The CDR3 totals 15 residues. In germline, CDR1 is WNHNN, CDR2 SYGVQD (reference sequence). The CDR3: CASSAGGVTYNEQFF. CDR3 DNA sequence: TGCGCCAGCAGTGCGGGGGGCGTAACCTACAATGAGCAGTTCTTC.

The chain couples TRBV29-1 to TRBJ1-6; D perhaps matches TRBD1 (5 bases). Germline V gene sequence: CDR1 SQVTM, CDR2 ANQGSEA. Trimming removed 4 bases from V and 6 bases from J, with 10 bases in between. The CDR3 has 13 residues. As DNA, the CDR3 is TGCAGCGTTGCCGGGGGGACTAATTCACCCCTCCACTTT. It yields the protein CSVAGGTNSPLHF. Combining the CDR3 with reference TRBV29-1 and TRBJ1-6 gives the whole variable domain SAVISQKPSRDICQRGTSLTIQCQVDSQVTMMFWYRQQPGQSLTLIATANQGSEATYESGFVIDKFPISRPNLTFSTLTVSNMSPEDSSIYLCSVAGGTNSPLHFGNGTRLTVT.

This clone was seen once. This chain connects TRBV9 to TRBJ2-2; a weak D match, TRBD1 (6 bases). The CDR3 spans 16 residues. Germline CDR1 and CDR2: SGDLS and YYNGEE. Between the trimmed V and J ends, which lost 4 bases and 0 bases, there was a span of 13 bases. Here the CDR3 DNA reads TGTGCCAGCAGCAATCAGGACAGAGCGAACACCGGGGAGCTGTTTTTT. Translation gives CASSNQDRANTGELFF.

This rearrangement joins TRBV19 to TRBJ2-7; 9 nucleotides line up with TRBD1. V shed 4 bases and J 6 bases; nucleotides not matched to a gene: 1. The CDR3 extends over 12 amino acids. Germline V lookup: CDR1 LNHDA, CDR2 SQIVND (reference sequence). CDR3 in DNA: TGTGCCAGTAGTAACAGGGGGCGCGAGCAGTACTTC. It encodes CASSNRGREQYF.

The chain links TRBV7-8 to TRBJ2-5; a possible D gene is TRBD2 (5 bases). The germline V gene encodes CDR1 SGHVS and CDR2 FQNEAQ. This CDR3 is 14 amino acids long. The germline V and J ends were trimmed by 1 base and 5 bases, with 11 bases remaining between them. The CDR3 protein is CASSLGLAGETQYF. CDR3 bases: TGTGCCAGCAGCTTAGGCCTAGCTGGTGAGACCCAGTACTTC.

The gene calls are TRBV10-3 and TRBJ1-5; D call uncertain. The V gene lost 0 bases and the J gene lost 3 bases, with 9 bases spanning the gap. CDR1 is ENHRY and CDR2 is SYGVKD in the germline V gene. This CDR3 contains 15 residues. CDR3 amino acids: CAISESPGLNQPQHF. CDR3 sequence (DNA): TGTGCCATCAGTGAGTCCCCGGGCCTCAATCAGCCCCAGCATTTT.